Following are 8 T cell receptor beta chains from one sample sequenced in a study of T cells after yellow fever vaccination. TCRdb re-derived calls from the 5' RACE reads in MiXCR, one entry per CDR3 protein. Of 300,000 to 400,000 distinct CDR3 sequences listed, roughly 8.7% were seen once; the top ten hold approximately 19%. The material was PBMCs, obtained on the day of the first yellow fever vaccination. These receptors all stem from a man aged 18 to 30 who received the YFV17D yellow fever vaccine.

This clonotype was recorded a few times. The chain combines TRBV4-1 with TRBJ1-1; possible D gene TRBD1, 5 bases. The ends were cut back, 4 bases at V and 6 bases at J, with 12 bases in the middle. CDR1 is MGHRA, CDR2 YSYEKL, per germline. This CDR3 has 13 amino acids. The CDR3 nucleotides read TGCGCCAGCAGCCCCAGGGTGGGTTCTGAAGCTTTCTTT. Its protein is CASSPRVGSEAFF.

This clonotype was seen only a few times. The chain is built from TRBV4-3 and TRBJ1-4; 7 positions agree with TRBD1. This CDR3 contains 17 residues. The V segment lost 3 bases and the J segment 5 bases; nucleotides outside the gene matches: 12. Germline values: CDR1 LGHNA, CDR2 YSLEER. The CDR3 region is CASSQAPRQGGNEKLFF. The CDR3 DNA reads as TGCGCCAGCAGCCAGGCCCCCAGACAGGGAGGGAATGAAAAACTGTTTTTT.

The gene calls are TRBV12-3 or TRBV12-4 and TRBJ2-2, with D perhaps TRBD1 (6 bases). Between the trimmed V and J ends, which lost 5 bases and 4 bases, there was a span of 11 bases. The CDR3 loop spans 14 amino acids. The DNA of the CDR3 is TGTGCCAGCAGTACCCGGACAGTCACCGGGGAGCTGTTTTTT. It is translated as CASSTRTVTGELFF.

This clonotype turned up a few times. The V and J genes are TRBV5-1 and TRBJ1-1; TRBD1 is a possible D gene (5 bases). The ends were cut back, 4 bases at V and 2 bases at J, with 12 bases in the middle. The CDR3 consists of 14 residues. Germline loops: CDR1 SGHRS, CDR2 YFSETQ. The CDR3 bases are TGCGCCAGCAGCCCCGGCTGGACAAACACTGAAGCTTTCTTT. Translating it yields CASSPGWTNTEAFF.

The chain is built from TRBV7-2 and TRBJ1-2, with 9 bases fitting TRBD1. The CDR3 is 15 amino acids. Germline V gene data show CDR1 as SGHTA and CDR2 as FQGNSA. Trimming at V came to 0 bases and at J to 4 bases, leaving 3 bases not matched to a gene. Here the CDR3 DNA reads TGTGCCAGCAGCTTAGCAGAACAGGGGGCCTATGGCTACACCTTC. Translating gives CASSLAEQGAYGYTF.

This clonotype has only a few counts. The DNA of the CDR3 is TGTGCCAGCAGCCAAGATGGTGGGGCATATGGGGGCTACACCTTC. Protein product: CASSQDGGAYGGYTF. The chain is built from TRBV4-2 and TRBJ1-2; D might be TRBD1 (5 bases). This CDR3 is built from 15 residues. The ends were cut back, 0 bases at V and 8 bases at J, with 16 bases in the middle. Germline V lookup: CDR1 LGHNA, CDR2 YNFKEQ.

This clonotype was seen more than once but under ten times. The rearrangement links TRBV5-1 to TRBJ2-2; D perhaps matches TRBD1 (6 bases). Germline CDR1 reads SGHRS; CDR2 reads YFSETQ. The V end lost 4 bases, the J end lost 2 bases, and 12 bases lay between the germline ends. This CDR3 comprises 15 residues. The CDR3 loop reads CASSGLGGNTGELFF. The DNA for the CDR3 is TGCGCCAGCAGCGGCTTAGGGGGAAACACCGGGGAGCTGTTTTTT.

This clonotype was observed a handful of times. The V and J genes are TRBV7-9 and TRBJ2-7; 10 bases are a match to TRBD1. CDR1 SEHNR and CDR2 FQNEAQ come from the germline V gene (reference sequence). V shed 5 bases and J 6 bases; nucleotides not matched to a gene: 7. The CDR3 runs to 14 residues. In DNA form, the CDR3 reads TGTGCCAGCAGCGACGGGGACAGGGGAGGCGAGCAGTACGTC. Protein: CASSDGDRGGEQYV.